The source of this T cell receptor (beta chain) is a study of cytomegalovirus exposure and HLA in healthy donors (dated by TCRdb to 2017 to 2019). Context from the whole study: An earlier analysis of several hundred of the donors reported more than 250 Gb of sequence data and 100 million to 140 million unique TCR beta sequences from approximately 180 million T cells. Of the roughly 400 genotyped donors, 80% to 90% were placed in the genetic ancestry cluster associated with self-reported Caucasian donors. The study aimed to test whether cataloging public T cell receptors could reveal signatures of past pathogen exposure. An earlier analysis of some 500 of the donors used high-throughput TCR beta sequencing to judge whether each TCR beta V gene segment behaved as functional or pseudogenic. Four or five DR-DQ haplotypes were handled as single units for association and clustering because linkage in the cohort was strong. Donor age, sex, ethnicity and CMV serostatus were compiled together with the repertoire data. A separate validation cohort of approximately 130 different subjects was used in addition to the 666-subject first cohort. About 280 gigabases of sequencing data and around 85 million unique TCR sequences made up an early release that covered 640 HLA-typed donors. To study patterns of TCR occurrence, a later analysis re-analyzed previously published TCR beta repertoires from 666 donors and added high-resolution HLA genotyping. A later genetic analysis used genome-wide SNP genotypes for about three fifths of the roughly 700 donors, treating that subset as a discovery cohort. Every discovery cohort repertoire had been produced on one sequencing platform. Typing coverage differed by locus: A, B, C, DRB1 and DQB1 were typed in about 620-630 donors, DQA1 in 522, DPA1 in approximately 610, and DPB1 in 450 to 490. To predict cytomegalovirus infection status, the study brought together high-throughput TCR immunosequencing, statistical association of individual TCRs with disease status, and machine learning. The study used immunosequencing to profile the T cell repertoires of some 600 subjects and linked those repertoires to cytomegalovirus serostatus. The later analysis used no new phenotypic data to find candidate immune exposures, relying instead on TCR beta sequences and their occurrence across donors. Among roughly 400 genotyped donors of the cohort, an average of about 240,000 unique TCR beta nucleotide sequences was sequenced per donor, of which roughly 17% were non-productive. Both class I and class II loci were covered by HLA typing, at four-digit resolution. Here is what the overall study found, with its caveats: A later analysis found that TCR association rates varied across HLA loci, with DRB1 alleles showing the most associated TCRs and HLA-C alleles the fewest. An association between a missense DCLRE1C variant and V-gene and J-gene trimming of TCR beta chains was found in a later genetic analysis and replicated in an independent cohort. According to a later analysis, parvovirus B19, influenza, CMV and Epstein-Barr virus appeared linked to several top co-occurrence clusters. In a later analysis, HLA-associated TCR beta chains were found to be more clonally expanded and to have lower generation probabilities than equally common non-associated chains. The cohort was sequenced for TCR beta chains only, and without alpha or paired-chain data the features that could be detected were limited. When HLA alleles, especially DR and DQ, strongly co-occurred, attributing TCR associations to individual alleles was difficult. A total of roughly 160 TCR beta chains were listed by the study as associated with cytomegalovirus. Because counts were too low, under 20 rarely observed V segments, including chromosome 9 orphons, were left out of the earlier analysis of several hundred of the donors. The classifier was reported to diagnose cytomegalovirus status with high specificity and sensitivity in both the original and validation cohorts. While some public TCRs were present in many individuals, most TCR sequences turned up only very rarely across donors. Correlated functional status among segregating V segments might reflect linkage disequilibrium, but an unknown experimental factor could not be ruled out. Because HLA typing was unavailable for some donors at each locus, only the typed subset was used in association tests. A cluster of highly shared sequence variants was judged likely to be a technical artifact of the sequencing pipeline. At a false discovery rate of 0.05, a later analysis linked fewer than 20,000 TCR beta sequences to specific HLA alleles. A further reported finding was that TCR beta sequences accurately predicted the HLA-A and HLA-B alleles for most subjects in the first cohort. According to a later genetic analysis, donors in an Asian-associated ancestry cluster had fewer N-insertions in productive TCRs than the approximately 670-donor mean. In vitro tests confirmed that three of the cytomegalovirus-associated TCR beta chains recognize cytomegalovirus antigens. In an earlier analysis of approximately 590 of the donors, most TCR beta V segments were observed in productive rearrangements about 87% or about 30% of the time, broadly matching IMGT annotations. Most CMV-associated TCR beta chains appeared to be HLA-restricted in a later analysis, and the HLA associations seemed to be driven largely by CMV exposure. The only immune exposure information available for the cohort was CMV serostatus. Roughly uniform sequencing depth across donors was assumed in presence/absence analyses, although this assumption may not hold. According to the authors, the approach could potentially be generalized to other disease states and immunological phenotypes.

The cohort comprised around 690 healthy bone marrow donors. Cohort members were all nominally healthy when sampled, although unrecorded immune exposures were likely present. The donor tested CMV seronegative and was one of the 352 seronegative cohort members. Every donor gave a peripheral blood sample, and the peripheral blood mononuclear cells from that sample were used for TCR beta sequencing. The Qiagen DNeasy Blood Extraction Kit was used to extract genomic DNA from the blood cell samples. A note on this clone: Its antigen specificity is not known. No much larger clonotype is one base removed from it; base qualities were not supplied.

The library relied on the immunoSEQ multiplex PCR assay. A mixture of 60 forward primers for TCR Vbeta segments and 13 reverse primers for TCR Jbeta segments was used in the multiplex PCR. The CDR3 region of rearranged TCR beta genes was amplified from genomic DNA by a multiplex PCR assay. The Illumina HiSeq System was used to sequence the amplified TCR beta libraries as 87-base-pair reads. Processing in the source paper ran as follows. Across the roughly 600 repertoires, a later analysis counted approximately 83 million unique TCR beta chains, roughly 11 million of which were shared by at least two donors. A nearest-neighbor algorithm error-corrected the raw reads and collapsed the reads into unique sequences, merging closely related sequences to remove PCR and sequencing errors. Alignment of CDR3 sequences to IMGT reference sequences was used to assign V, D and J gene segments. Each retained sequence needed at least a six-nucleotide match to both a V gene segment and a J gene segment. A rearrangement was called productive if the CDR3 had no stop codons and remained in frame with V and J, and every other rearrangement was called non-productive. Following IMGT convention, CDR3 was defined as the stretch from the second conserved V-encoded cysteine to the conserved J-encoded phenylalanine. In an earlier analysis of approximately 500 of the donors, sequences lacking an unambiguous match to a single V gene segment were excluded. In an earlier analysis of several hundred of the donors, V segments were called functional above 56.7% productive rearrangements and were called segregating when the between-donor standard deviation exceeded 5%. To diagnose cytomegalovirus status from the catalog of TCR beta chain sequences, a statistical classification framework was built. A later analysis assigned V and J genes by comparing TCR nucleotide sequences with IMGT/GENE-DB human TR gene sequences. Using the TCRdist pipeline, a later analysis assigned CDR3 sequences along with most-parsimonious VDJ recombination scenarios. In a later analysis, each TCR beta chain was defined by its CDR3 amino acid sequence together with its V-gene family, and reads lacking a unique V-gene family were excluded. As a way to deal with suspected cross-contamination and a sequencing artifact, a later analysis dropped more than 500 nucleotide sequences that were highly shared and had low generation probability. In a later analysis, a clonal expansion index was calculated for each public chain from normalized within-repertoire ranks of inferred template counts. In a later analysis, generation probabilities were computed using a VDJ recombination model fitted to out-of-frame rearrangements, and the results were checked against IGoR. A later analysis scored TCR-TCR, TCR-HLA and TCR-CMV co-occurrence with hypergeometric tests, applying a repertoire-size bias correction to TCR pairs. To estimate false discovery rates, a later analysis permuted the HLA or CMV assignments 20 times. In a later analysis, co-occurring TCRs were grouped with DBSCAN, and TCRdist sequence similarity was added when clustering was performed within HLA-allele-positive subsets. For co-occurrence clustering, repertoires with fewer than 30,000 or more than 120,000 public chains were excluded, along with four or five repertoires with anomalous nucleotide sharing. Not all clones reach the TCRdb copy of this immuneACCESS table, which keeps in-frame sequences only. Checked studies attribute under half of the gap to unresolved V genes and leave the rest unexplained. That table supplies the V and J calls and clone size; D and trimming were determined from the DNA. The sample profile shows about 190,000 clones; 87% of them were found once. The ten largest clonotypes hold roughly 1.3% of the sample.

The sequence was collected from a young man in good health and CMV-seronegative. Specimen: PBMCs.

DNA sequence: TGTGCCAGCAGCTTAGCTCAGCCGGGAACTGGAAACACCATATATTTT. Its product reads: CASSLAQPGTGNTIYF. The rearrangement joined TRBV7-9 to TRBJ1-3, with the D segment identity uncertain. The CDR3 sequence holds 16 residues, the cysteine and phenylalanine included. Kept here is only the CDR3 DNA, which spans 48 bases and is read in frame from base 1. CDR1 and CDR2 were assigned from the germline V gene (reference sequence) as SEHNR and FQNEAQ. At the junction V is shortened by 0 bases and J by 2 bases, with 11 bases in between.